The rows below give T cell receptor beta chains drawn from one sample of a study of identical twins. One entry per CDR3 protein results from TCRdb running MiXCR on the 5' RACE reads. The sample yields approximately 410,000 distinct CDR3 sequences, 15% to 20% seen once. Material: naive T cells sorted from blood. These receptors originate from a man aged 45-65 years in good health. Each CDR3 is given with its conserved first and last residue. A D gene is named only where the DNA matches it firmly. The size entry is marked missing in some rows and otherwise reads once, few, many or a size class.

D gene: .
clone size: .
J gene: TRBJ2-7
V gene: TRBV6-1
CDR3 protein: CASREGLSYEQYF
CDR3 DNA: TGTGCCAGCAGAGAAGGGCTCTCCTACGAGCAGTACTTC

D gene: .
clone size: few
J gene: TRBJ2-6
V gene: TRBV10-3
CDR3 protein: CAISTVSGANVLTF
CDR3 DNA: TGTGCCATCAGTACCGTCTCTGGGGCCAACGTCCTGACTTTC

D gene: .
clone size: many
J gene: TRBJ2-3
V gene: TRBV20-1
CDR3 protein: CSAQSPGVSTDTQYF
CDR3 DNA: TGCAGTGCTCAATCCCCGGGAGTGAGCACAGATACGCAGTATTTT

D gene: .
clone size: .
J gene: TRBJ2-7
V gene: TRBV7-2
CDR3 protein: CASSYTGVGYEQYF
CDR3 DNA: TGTGCCAGCAGCTATACGGGGGTAGGCTACGAGCAGTACTTC

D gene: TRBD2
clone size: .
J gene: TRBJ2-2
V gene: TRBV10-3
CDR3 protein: CAISAGLVPGELFF
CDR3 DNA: TGTGCCATCAGTGCTGGACTAGTTCCCGGGGAGCTGTTTTTT

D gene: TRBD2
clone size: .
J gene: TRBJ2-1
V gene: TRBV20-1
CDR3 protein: CSARKSGGAANEQFF
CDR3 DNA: TGCAGTGCTAGAAAGAGCGGGGGGGCCGCCAATGAGCAGTTCTTC

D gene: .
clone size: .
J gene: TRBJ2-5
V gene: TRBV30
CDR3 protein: CAWSGGVQETQYF
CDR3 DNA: TGTGCCTGGAGTGGGGGGGTGCAAGAGACCCAGTACTTC

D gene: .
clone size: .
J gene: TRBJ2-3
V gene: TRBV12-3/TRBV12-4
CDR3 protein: CASTLIDHTDTQYF
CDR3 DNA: TGTGCCAGCACCCTTATAGACCACACAGATACGCAGTATTTT

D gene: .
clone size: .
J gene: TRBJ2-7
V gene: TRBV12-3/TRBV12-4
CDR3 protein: CASSLEGTPGYEQYF
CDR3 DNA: TGTGCCAGCAGTTTAGAGGGGACACCTGGCTACGAGCAGTACTTC

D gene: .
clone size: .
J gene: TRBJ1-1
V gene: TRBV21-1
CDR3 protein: CASRGHTEAFF
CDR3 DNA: TGTGCCAGCCGGGGGCACACTGAAGCTTTCTTT

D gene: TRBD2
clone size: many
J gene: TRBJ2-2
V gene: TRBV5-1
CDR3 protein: CASSLPLAGDTGELFF
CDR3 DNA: TGCGCCAGCAGCTTGCCCCTAGCGGGAGACACCGGGGAGCTGTTTTTT

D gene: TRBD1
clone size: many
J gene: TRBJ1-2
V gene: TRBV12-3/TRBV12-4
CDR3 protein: CASSRTGFYGYTF
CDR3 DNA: TGTGCCAGCAGTCGGACAGGGTTCTATGGCTACACCTTC

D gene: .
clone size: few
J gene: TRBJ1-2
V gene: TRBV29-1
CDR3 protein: CSASGRNTYGYTF
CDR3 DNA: TGCAGCGCCTCTGGTCGGAATACTTATGGCTACACCTTC

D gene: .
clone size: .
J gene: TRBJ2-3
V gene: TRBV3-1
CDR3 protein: CASSPYRTDTQYF
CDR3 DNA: TGTGCCAGCAGCCCGTATAGAACAGATACGCAGTATTTT

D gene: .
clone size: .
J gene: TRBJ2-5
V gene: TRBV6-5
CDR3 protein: CASSYASRSGETQYF
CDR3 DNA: TGTGCCAGCAGTTACGCGTCAAGATCAGGGGAGACCCAGTACTTC

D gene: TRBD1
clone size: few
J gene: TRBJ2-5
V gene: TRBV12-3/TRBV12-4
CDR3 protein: CASSLRSPGTDQETQYF
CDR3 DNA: TGTGCCAGCAGTTTACGGTCCCCCGGGACAGATCAAGAGACCCAGTACTTC

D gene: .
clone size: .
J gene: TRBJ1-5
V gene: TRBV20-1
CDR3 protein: CSASSSNQPQHF
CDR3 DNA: TGCAGTGCTAGCTCCAGCAATCAGCCCCAGCATTTT

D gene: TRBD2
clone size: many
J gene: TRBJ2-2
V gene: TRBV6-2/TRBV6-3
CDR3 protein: CASSSGTTDTGELFF
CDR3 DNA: TGTGCCAGCAGCTCCGGGACTACAGACACCGGGGAGCTGTTTTTT

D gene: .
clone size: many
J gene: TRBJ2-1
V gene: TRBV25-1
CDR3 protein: CASSVGSSYNEQFF
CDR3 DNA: TGTGCCAGCAGTGTCGGCAGCTCCTACAATGAGCAGTTCTTC

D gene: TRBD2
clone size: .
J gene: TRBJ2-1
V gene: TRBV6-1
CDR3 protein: CASGGGTSGRFRAHQFF
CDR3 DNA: TGTGCCAGCGGCGGGGGGACTAGCGGGAGATTTAGAGCCCATCAGTTCTTC

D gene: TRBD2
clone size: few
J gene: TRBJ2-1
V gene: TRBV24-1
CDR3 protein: CATSDLVAGEWNEQFF
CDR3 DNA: TGTGCCACCAGTGATCTTGTGGCGGGAGAGTGGAATGAGCAGTTCTTC

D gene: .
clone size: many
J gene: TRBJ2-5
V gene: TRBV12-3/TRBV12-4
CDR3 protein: CASSWLEGETQYF
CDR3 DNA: TGTGCCAGCAGTTGGTTAGAGGGAGAGACCCAGTACTTC

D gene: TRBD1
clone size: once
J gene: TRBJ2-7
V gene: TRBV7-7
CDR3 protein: CASSLAGLTSRGHYEQYF
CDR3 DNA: TGTGCTAGCAGCTTAGCTGGACTCACATCCAGGGGGCACTACGAGCAGTACTTC

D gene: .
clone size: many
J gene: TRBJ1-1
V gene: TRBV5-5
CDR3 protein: CASSLFSGVRNTEAFF
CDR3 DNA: TGTGCCAGCAGCTTGTTTTCAGGGGTCAGAAACACTGAAGCTTTCTTT

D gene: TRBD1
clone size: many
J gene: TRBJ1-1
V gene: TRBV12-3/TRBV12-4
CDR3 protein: CASRPQGGAVFGEAFF
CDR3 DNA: TGTGCCAGCAGACCCCAGGGGGGGGCGGTGTTCGGTGAAGCTTTCTTT

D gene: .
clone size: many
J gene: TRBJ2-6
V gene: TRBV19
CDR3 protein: CASSIRGASLSGANVLTF
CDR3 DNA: TGTGCCAGTAGTATCCGTGGGGCCTCGTTGTCTGGGGCCAACGTCCTGACTTTC

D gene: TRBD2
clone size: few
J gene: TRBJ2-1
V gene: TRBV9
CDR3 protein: CASSATGRSPDNEQFF
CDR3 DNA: TGTGCCAGCAGCGCCACCGGGAGGTCCCCCGACAATGAGCAGTTCTTC

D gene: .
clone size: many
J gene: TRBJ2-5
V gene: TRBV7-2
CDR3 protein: CASSFGGKETQYF
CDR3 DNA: TGTGCCAGCAGCTTCGGGGGAAAAGAGACCCAGTACTTC

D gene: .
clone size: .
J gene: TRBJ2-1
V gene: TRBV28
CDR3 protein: CASRVADTYNEQFF
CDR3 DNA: TGTGCCAGCAGAGTGGCGGATACCTACAATGAGCAGTTCTTC

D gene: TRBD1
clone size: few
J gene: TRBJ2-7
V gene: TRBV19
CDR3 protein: CASSITTGPYEQYF
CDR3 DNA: TGTGCCAGTAGTATCACGACAGGGCCCTACGAGCAGTACTTC

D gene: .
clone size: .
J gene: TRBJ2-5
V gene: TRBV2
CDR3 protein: CASSEWGEETQYF
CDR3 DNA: TGTGCCAGCAGTGAGTGGGGAGAAGAGACCCAGTACTTC

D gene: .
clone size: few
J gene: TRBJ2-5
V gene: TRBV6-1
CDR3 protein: CASSELEGETQYF
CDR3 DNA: TGTGCCAGCAGTGAGTTAGAAGGAGAGACCCAGTACTTC

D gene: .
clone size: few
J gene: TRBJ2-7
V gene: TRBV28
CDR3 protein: CASRRALLSEQYF
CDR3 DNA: TGTGCCAGCAGGAGGGCCCTCCTTTCCGAGCAGTACTTC

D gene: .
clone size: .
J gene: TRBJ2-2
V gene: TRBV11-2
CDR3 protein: CASSILDGARGTGELFF
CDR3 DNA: TGTGCCAGCAGCATTCTTGACGGGGCTAGGGGCACCGGGGAGCTGTTTTTT

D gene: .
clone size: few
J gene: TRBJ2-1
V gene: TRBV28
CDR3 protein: CASSPTVTYNEQFF
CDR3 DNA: TGTGCCAGCAGCCCGACAGTTACCTACAATGAGCAGTTCTTC

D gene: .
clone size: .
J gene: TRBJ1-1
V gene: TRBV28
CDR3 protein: CASSLVEAEAFF
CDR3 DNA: TGTGCCAGCAGTTTGGTGGAAGCTGAAGCTTTCTTT

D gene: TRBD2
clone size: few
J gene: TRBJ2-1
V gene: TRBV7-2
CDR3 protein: CASSVPGLAGEQFF
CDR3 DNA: TGTGCCAGCAGCGTCCCGGGACTAGCGGGGGAACAGTTCTTC

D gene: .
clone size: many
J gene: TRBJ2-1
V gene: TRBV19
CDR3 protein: CASSISPWGQFF
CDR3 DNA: TGTGCCAGTAGTATAAGTCCTTGGGGGCAGTTCTTC

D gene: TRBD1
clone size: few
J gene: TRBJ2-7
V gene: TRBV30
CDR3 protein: CAWSLQGGNEQYF
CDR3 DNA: TGTGCCTGGAGTTTACAGGGGGGTAACGAGCAGTACTTC

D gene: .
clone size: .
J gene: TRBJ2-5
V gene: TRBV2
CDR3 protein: CASRGGAQETQYF
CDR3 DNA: TGTGCCAGCAGAGGCGGGGCCCAAGAGACCCAGTACTTC

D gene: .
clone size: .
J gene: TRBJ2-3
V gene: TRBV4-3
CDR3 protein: CASSQEAPTVPPDTQYF
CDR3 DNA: TGCGCCAGCAGCCAAGAGGCCCCCACGGTTCCCCCAGATACGCAGTATTTT

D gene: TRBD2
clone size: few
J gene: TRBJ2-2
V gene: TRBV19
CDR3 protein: CASSRTSGGLGELFF
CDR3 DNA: TGTGCCAGTAGTAGGACTAGCGGGGGGCTCGGGGAGCTGTTTTTT

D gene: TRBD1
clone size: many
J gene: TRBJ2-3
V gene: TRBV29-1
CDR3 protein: CSVRDRGGNTQYF
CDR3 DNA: TGCAGCGTGAGGGACAGGGGAGGGAATACGCAGTATTTT

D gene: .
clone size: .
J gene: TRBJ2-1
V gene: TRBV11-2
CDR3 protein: CASSFPGLGINEQFF
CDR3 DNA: TGTGCCAGCAGCTTTCCGGGACTTGGCATCAATGAGCAGTTCTTC

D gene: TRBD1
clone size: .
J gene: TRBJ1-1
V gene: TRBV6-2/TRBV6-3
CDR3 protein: CASSYSATGQAFF
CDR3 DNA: TGTGCCAGCAGTTACTCGGCGACAGGGCAAGCTTTCTTT

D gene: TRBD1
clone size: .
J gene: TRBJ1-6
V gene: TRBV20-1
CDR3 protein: CSAPGGYNSPLHF
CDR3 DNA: TGCAGTGCCCCAGGGGGCTATAATTCACCCCTCCACTTT